This TCR beta chain was observed in a study of shared clonotypes between healthy human individuals. Produced via immunoSEQ multiplex PCR; TCRdb's table is partial and in-frame only. The sample includes about 2.4 million clones, more than 85% seen only once; the top ten take about 0.34%. This CDR3 spans 15 amino acids. V lost 4 bases to trimming and J lost 8 bases; unmatched junction nucleotides: 9. Germline CDR1 SQVTM, CDR2 ANQGSEA. The TCR originated in a young man in good health. Some clones in this sample may be carry-over from other donors' samples. The chain carries TRBV29-1 and TRBJ2-1; 12 nucleotides align to TRBD2. The sequenced material came from naive CD4+ T cells from PBMCs. Specified subset: CD45RA+ positively selected. CDR3 DNA: TGCAGCGTTGGAGCCGGACTAGCGGGAACGGATGAGCAGTTCTTC. It encodes CSVGAGLAGTDEQFF.